A single sample gave rise to the 29 T cell receptor beta chains below, sequenced in a study of vaccination effects on CD4 cells after COVID-19. Following culture for roughly 10 days, CD4+ T cells were isolated. All participants had two doses of either the BNT162b2 or mRNA-1273 vaccine. Only in-frame clones appear in the TCRdb table, and some are missing; sequencing was by immunoSEQ multiplex PCR. The sample lists 60,000 to 80,000 clones, around two thirds occurring once. Their recognized antigens are unknown. The specimen comprised CD4+ T cells from PBMCs cultured without peptide, sampled after COVID-19 vaccination. These receptors originate from a human donor who received a COVID-19 vaccine.

V is TRBV2 and J is TRBJ2-7; 9 nucleotides line up with TRBD2. The junction had 11 bases not matched to a gene; V was cut back by 5 bases and J by 6 bases. The CDR3 is 15 amino acids. CDR1 is SNHLY, CDR2 FYNNEI, per germline. CDR3 residues: CASSPSGGIVVEQYV. The CDR3 DNA is TGTGCCAGCAGTCCCAGCGGGGGGATTGTAGTCGAGCAGTACGTC.

J is TRBJ1-2 and V is TRBV5-1; the D gene is possibly TRBD1 (6 bases). Germline V gene sequence: CDR1 SGHRS, CDR2 YFSETQ. CDR3 length: 16 residues. V was shortened by 0 bases and J by 3 bases, with 15 bases between the two germline ends. The CDR3: CASSLDPGTTHYGYTF. Written as DNA, the CDR3 is TGCGCCAGCAGCTTGGATCCCGGGACAACTCACTATGGCTACACCTTC.

The CDR3 is CASSRGFNYGYTF. The DNA of the CDR3 is TGTGCCAGCAGTCGGGGCTTCAACTATGGCTACACCTTC. V usage is TRBV28 and J usage is TRBJ1-2, with D maybe TRBD1 (5 bases). Per germline, CDR1 MDHEN and CDR2 SYDVKM. The CDR3 is made up of 13 amino acids. Trimming took off 5 bases at V and 2 bases at J, with 9 bases between the two ends.

The chain uses TRBV2 and TRBJ1-5; 7 bases are shared with TRBD1. Germline V gene lookup returns CDR1 SNHLY and CDR2 FYNNEI. V shed 4 bases and J 5 bases; nucleotides not matched to a gene: 5. The length of the CDR3 is 14 residues. CDR3 amino acids: CASSGQGWDQPQHF. CDR3 sequence (DNA): TGTGCCAGCAGTGGACAGGGTTGGGATCAGCCCCAGCATTTT.

The gene calls are TRBV6-5 and TRBJ2-6; D is possibly TRBD1 (5 bases). The V gene's germline CDR1 is MNHEY and CDR2 SVGAGI. There are 15 residues in the CDR3. Trimming left V 0 bases short and J 4 bases short, with 7 bases between. DNA for the CDR3: TGTGCCAGCAGTTACTCACAGGCAGGGGCCAACGTCCTGACTTTC. Residues: CASSYSQAGANVLTF.

V and J are TRBV12-3 or TRBV12-4 and TRBJ1-2, with D possibly matching TRBD1 (5 bases). Deletions cut 3 bases from V and 2 bases from J, with 7 bases between. The CDR3 extends over 13 amino acids. CDR3 DNA: TGTGCCAGCAGTTTCGGGACCAACTATGGCTACACCTTC. Amino acids: CASSFGTNYGYTF.

The genes are TRBV19 and TRBJ1-1; D might be TRBD1 (5 bases). The germline V gene encodes CDR1 LNHDA and CDR2 SQIVND (reference sequence). V was clipped by 6 bases and J by 0 bases, with 8 bases between them. This CDR3 is 13 amino acids long. The CDR3: CASSTTVNTEAFF. DNA for the CDR3: TGTGCCAGTAGCACGACAGTGAACACTGAAGCTTTCTTT.

This clone was seen a handful of times. This chain uses TRBV4-1 with TRBJ2-5; 8 bases map to TRBD1. The CDR3 covers 15 residues. Germline CDR1 MGHRA, CDR2 YSYEKL. The ends lost 4 bases at V and 0 bases at J; junction bases unmatched: 4. CDR3 DNA: TGCGCCAGCAGCCGGCAACAGGGGGACCAAGAGACCCAGTACTTC. The encoded protein is CASSRQQGDQETQYF.

This rearrangement joins TRBV19 to TRBJ1-2; 10 nucleotides agree with TRBD1. The ends lost 6 bases at V and 1 base at J; junction bases unmatched: 5. This CDR3 has 15 amino acids. From germline, CDR1 is LNHDA and CDR2 SQIVND (reference sequence). The CDR3 nucleotides are TGTGCCAGTAGAAATGACAGGGGGCTTAACTATGGCTACACCTTC. It translates to CASRNDRGLNYGYTF.

As DNA, the CDR3 is TGTGCCACCAGTGATTTGCCGGGGTATGGCTACACCTTC. This encodes CATSDLPGYGYTF. The J gene is TRBJ1-2, the V gene TRBV24-1; the D is unclear. The germline V and J ends were trimmed by 0 bases and 5 bases, with 6 bases remaining between them. This CDR3 has 13 residues. Germline-derived CDR1 and CDR2 are KGHDR and SFDVKD.

This clone turned up a few times. CDR3 DNA sequence: TGCGCCAGCAGCTTGGGTATAGGGACCGATGGCTACACCTTC. Protein product: CASSLGIGTDGYTF. The rearrangement uses TRBV5-1 and TRBJ1-2, with D perhaps TRBD1 (5 bases). V was shortened by 0 bases and J by 6 bases, with 12 bases between the two germline ends. The CDR3 consists of 14 residues. Germline-derived CDR1 and CDR2 are SGHRS and YFSETQ. The full variable domain, with the rest looked up from reference TRBV5-1 and TRBJ1-2, is KAGVTQTPRYLIKTRGQQVTLSCSPISGHRSVSWYQQTPGQGLQFLFEYFSETQRNKGNFPGRFSGRQFSNSRSEMNVSTLELGDSALYLCASSLGIGTDGYTFGSGTRLTVV.

This clone was observed once. The CDR3 DNA sequence: TGTGCCAGCAGTTACGGCCCACTAGCCCGGGAGACCCAGTACTTC. Protein sequence: CASSYGPLARETQYF. The chain links TRBV6-5 to TRBJ2-5, with a weak D call TRBD2 (6 bases). Deletions cut 2 bases from V and 5 bases from J, with 15 bases between. The CDR3 covers 15 residues. Germline CDR1 is MNHEY and CDR2 is SVGAGI.

The rearrangement links TRBV5-1 to TRBJ2-5; 11 positions agree with TRBD2. Per germline, CDR1 SGHRS and CDR2 YFSETQ. Germline trimming cut 4 bases from V and 4 bases from J; bases unmatched to any gene: 6. This CDR3 region has 15 residues. DNA of the CDR3: TGCGCCAGCAGCCAAACTAGCGGGGGCGGAGAGACCCAGTACTTC. Residues: CASSQTSGGGETQYF.

The V and J genes are TRBV3-1 (or the pseudogene TRBV3-2) and TRBJ2-5; 15 bases line up with TRBD2. The CDR3 loop spans 19 amino acids. CDR1 and CDR2 from the germline V gene are LGHDT and YNNKEL (reference sequence). V was pared by 5 bases and J by 1 base, with 11 bases of the junction left unmatched. The CDR3 loop is CASSKGRGLAGGIQETQYF. CDR3 nucleotide sequence: TGTGCCAGCAGCAAAGGGCGCGGACTAGCGGGGGGGATCCAAGAGACCCAGTACTTC.

The chain is built from TRBV4-1 and TRBJ1-4; D gene unclear. In germline, CDR1 is MGHRA, CDR2 YSYEKL. The CDR3 length is 14 residues. Trimming removed 2 bases from V and 8 bases from J, with 12 bases in between. CDR3 in DNA: TGCGCCAGCAGCCAATTCGGCCTGAGGGAAAAACTGTTTTTT. Protein: CASSQFGLREKLFF.

There are a few counts of this clone. The chain recombines TRBV7-3 with TRBJ1-2, with TRBD1 matching over 9 bases. The CDR3 has 17 amino acids. Germline CDR1 and CDR2: SGHTA and FQGTGA. The J segment lost 4 bases and the V segment lost 4 bases, leaving 13 bases of the junction unmatched. CDR3 DNA sequence: TGTGCCAGCAGCTCACAATCTTCGGGACAGGGTGGCTATGGCTACACCTTC. Its protein is CASSSQSSGQGGYGYTF.

The chain couples TRBV7-2 to TRBJ1-6; 7 nucleotides align to TRBD1. The CDR3 is 15 amino acids. Trimming at V came to 4 bases and at J to 4 bases, leaving 4 bases not matched to a gene. Germline CDR1 reads SGHTA; CDR2 reads FQGNSA. CDR3 bases: TGTGCCAGCAGCTCAGGGGGGATTTATAATTCACCCCTCCACTTT. Translated: CASSSGGIYNSPLHF.

The V and J genes are TRBV6-6 and TRBJ1-2; D ambiguous. Germline CDR1 reads MNHNY; CDR2 reads SVGAGI (reference sequence). With 2 bases removed from V and 7 bases from J, the gap between germline ends came to 8 bases. This CDR3 region has 12 residues. The CDR3 region has the DNA TGTGCCAGCAGTTACGAGGTCGGTGGCTACACCTTC. Amino acid sequence: CASSYEVGGYTF.

The gene calls are TRBV3-1 (or the pseudogene TRBV3-2) and TRBJ2-1; D might be TRBD1 (5 bases). The germline gives CDR1 LGHDT, CDR2 YNNKEL (reference sequence). Trimming removed 1 base at V and 5 bases at J, with 9 bases between. There are 14 residues in the CDR3. The CDR3 region has the DNA TGTGCCAGCAGCCAAGGCCGGACAAACAATGAGCAGTTCTTC. As protein: CASSQGRTNNEQFF.

The table lists this clone with a count of one. The V gene is TRBV3-1 (or the pseudogene TRBV3-2), the J gene TRBJ1-6, with 8 bases aligning to TRBD1. Germline CDR1 and CDR2: LGHDT and YNNKEL (reference sequence). V shed 3 bases and J 6 bases; nucleotides not matched to a gene: 7. The CDR3 sequence is 16 residues long. In nucleotides, the CDR3 is TGTGCCAGCAGCCACACGACAGGGGCACTTAATTCACCCCTCCACTTT. Translating it yields CASSHTTGALNSPLHF.

V is TRBV29-1 and J is TRBJ2-1, with 11 bases aligning to TRBD1. This CDR3 is built from 15 residues. V trimming: 6 bases; J trimming: 0 bases; junction bases outside the gene matches: 4. Germline V gene data show CDR1 as SQVTM and CDR2 as ANQGSEA. CDR3 DNA: TGCAGCGTCCCCGGGACAGGGGGCTCCTACAATGAGCAGTTCTTC. Amino acids: CSVPGTGGSYNEQFF.

V usage is TRBV10-1 and J usage is TRBJ2-2; D may correspond to TRBD1 or TRBD2 (5 bases each). Germline V gene lookup returns CDR1 WNHNN and CDR2 SYGVQD (reference sequence). V was clipped by 3 bases and J by 0 bases, with 8 bases between them. The CDR3 loop spans 15 amino acids. CDR3 region: CASSEGTANTGELFF. The CDR3 coding sequence is TGCGCCAGCAGTGAAGGGACCGCGAACACCGGGGAGCTGTTTTTT.

CDR3 amino acids: CASSQDRGLSRYF. The CDR3 region has the DNA TGTGCCAGCAGCCAGGACAGGGGGCTTTCGCGGTACTTC. The V gene is TRBV14, the J gene TRBJ2-4; TRBD1 agrees at 11 bases. From germline, CDR1 is SGHDN and CDR2 FVKESK. The CDR3 sequence is 13 residues long. The V gene end was trimmed by 3 bases and the J gene end by 15 bases; junction bases not matched to a gene: 7. Full variable domain (missing parts from reference TRBV14 and TRBJ2-4): EAGVTQFPSHSVIEKGQTVTLRCDPISGHDNLYWYRRVMGKEIKFLLHFVKESKQDESGMPNNRFLAERTGGTYSTLKVQPAELEDSGVYFCASSQDRGLSRYFGAGTRLSVL.

Only one count was recorded for this clone. This sequence joins TRBV3-1 (or the pseudogene TRBV3-2) and TRBJ2-7; weak D call: TRBD2 (5 bases). This CDR3 is built from 13 residues. Trimming shortened V by 3 bases and J by 6 bases, and 12 bases separated the two germline ends. Germline loops: CDR1 LGHDT, CDR2 YNNKEL (reference sequence). The CDR3 nucleotides are TGTGCCAGCAGCCAGGGTGCGGGTCGCGAGCAGTACGTC. It encodes CASSQGAGREQYV.

V is TRBV19 and J is TRBJ1-2; 9 nucleotides match TRBD1. V lost 5 bases and J lost 5; bases outside the gene matches: 6. The CDR3 length is 14 residues. Germline V CDR1 and CDR2: LNHDA, SQIVND (reference sequence). CDR3 coding DNA: TGTGCCAGTAGTCCACAGGGGGCAGGATATGGCTACACCTTC. Translated: CASSPQGAGYGYTF.

The chain carries TRBV24-1 and TRBJ1-6; D gene unclear. Germline values: CDR1 KGHDR, CDR2 SFDVKD. V was clipped by 6 bases and J by 7 bases, with 15 bases between them. CDR3 length: 15 residues. The CDR3: CATSNPRGTNSPLHF. The CDR3 DNA reads TGTGCCACCAGTAACCCGCGGGGTACAAATTCACCCCTCCACTTT.

The V call is TRBV21-1, the J call TRBJ2-1. TRBV21-1 is a listed pseudogene. The length of the CDR3 is 17 residues. The CDR3 DNA reads TGTGCCAGCAGCAAAGCGGAACACCATAGCTCCTACAATGAGCAGTTCTTC. Its protein product is CASSKAEHHSSYNEQFF.

The CDR3 loop reads CASSGDRNTEAFF. In nucleotides, the CDR3 is TGTGCCAGCAGTGGGGACAGGAACACTGAAGCTTTCTTT. The chain links TRBV2 to TRBJ1-1; 7 bases align to TRBD1. The CDR3 has 13 amino acids. The germline gives CDR1 SNHLY, CDR2 FYNNEI. J gave up 1 base and V 4 bases, and 0 bases lay outside the gene matches. Complete variable domain (other parts from reference TRBV2 and TRBJ1-1): EPEVTQTPSHQVTQMGQEVILRCVPISNHLYFYWYRQILGQKVEFLVSFYNNEISEKSEIFDDQFSVERPDGSNFTLKIRSTKLEDSAMYFCASSGDRNTEAFFGQGTRLTVV.

The chain joins TRBV5-1 to TRBJ2-1, with TRBD1 as a possible D gene (5 bases). Germline V gene lookup returns CDR1 SGHRS and CDR2 YFSETQ. V gave up 0 bases and J gave up 6 bases, with 7 bases separating them. The CDR3 length is 13 residues. CDR3 sequence (DNA): TGCGCCAGCAGCTTGGGGACAACCAATGAGCAGTTCTTC. It translates to CASSLGTTNEQFF.